One and the same sample provided the 23 T cell receptor beta chains below, sequenced in a study of T cell responses to AZD1222 COVID-19 vaccine listed by TCRdb under 2021. Library generation was performed with the immunoSEQ multiplex PCR assay. TCRdb retrieved this table from immuneACCESS and kept in-frame rearrangements only. Not all clones are present; in checked studies, unresolved V genes account for under half, and no reason is known for the remainder. The sample profile shows 140,000 to 150,000 clones; roughly 86% of them were found once. The top ten clonotypes cover approximately 5.6% of the sample. The time point label here, explained by the study, means: about 28 days (+/-7) after the second vaccine dose. This specimen's treatment or condition label, per the study, means: meningococcal conjugate vaccine given as trial control. The sequencing used peripheral blood, collected 28 days after the second dose of the MenACWY control vaccine. These receptor sequences come from an adult who received the MenACWY meningococcal vaccine as a control.

The chain uses TRBV12-3 or TRBV12-4 and TRBJ1-3; D unclear. The CDR3 runs 11 residues. V gave up 7 bases and J gave up 4 bases, with 5 bases separating them. CDR3: CASIMGNTIYF. The CDR3 DNA follows: TGTGCCAGCATCATGGGAAACACCATATATTTT.

The V call is TRBV13, the J call TRBJ2-4; 9 nucleotides align to TRBD1. Germline V CDR1 and CDR2: PRHDT, FYEKMQ (reference sequence). The CDR3 loop spans 15 amino acids. Trimming cost V 2 bases and J 6 bases; bases outside gene matches: 5. CDR3 in DNA: TGTGCCAGCAGCTTAAGACAGGGGGTCGGAAACATTCAGTACTTC. This sequence encodes CASSLRQGVGNIQYF.

The CDR3 spells CASSRGQGWDNQPQHF. DNA of the CDR3: TGTGCCAGCAGCCGGGGACAGGGCTGGGACAATCAGCCCCAGCATTTT. The rearrangement joins TRBV28 to TRBJ1-5; TRBD1 agrees at 9 bases. Germline lookup yields CDR1 MDHEN and CDR2 SYDVKM. This CDR3 region has 16 residues. Trimming removed 6 bases from V and 3 bases from J; junction bases left unmatched: 9.

The V gene is TRBV10-3, the J gene TRBJ1-1; D may be TRBD1 (5 bases). The CDR3 is 13 amino acids. The V end lost 6 bases, the J end lost 1 base, and 9 bases lay between the germline ends. Germline V gene data show CDR1 as ENHRY and CDR2 as SYGVKD. The CDR3 loop reads CAISGHQNTEAFF. The CDR3 DNA reads TGTGCCATCAGCGGACACCAGAACACTGAAGCTTTCTTT.

The genes are TRBV7-3 and TRBJ2-5; D is possibly TRBD1 or TRBD2 (7 bases each). CDR3 length: 17 amino acids. With 1 base removed from V and 5 bases from J, the gap between germline ends came to 20 bases. The germline CDR1 and CDR2 sequences are SGHTA and FQGTGA. CDR3 in amino acids: CASSLRGESRGGETQYF. The CDR3 DNA follows: TGTGCCAGCAGCTTAAGAGGTGAGAGCAGGGGGGGTGAGACCCAGTACTTC.

The chain employs TRBV6-5 and TRBJ1-5; D gene ambiguous. The germline V gene has CDR1 MNHEY and CDR2 SVGAGI. Trimming took off 4 bases at V and 1 base at J, with 8 bases between the two ends. The CDR3 consists of 14 residues. The CDR3 spells CASSSLVSNQPQHF. The DNA of the CDR3 is TGTGCCAGCAGTTCCCTCGTGAGCAATCAGCCCCAGCATTTT.

The chain recombines TRBV2 with TRBJ1-5; 8 positions agree with TRBD1. This CDR3 spans 15 amino acids. Germline trimming cut 5 bases from V and 5 bases from J; bases unmatched to any gene: 8. The germline CDR1 and CDR2 sequences are SNHLY and FYNNEI. CDR3 amino acids: CASSREQGGHQPQHF. The DNA for the CDR3 is TGTGCCAGCAGTAGGGAACAGGGGGGACATCAGCCCCAGCATTTT.

The gene calls are TRBV4-1 and TRBJ1-5; D uncertain. The CDR3 is 14 amino acids. Trimming removed 4 bases at V and 9 bases at J, with 16 bases between. In germline, CDR1 is MGHRA, CDR2 YSYEKL. In DNA, the CDR3 is TGCGCCAGCAGCCCCGAGGCCGACACCTGGCCCCAGCATTTT. Its protein is CASSPEADTWPQHF.

This rearrangement joins TRBV9 to TRBJ2-1; D might be TRBD2 (6 bases). V was trimmed by 7 bases and J by 8 bases, leaving 19 bases between them. Germline CDR1 is SGDLS and CDR2 is YYNGEE. CDR3 size: 14 residues. CDR3 protein: CASGSPVRGYEQFF. The DNA of the CDR3 is TGTGCCAGCGGTTCCCCGGTTCGGGGGTATGAGCAGTTCTTC.

This chain connects TRBV27 to TRBJ2-1; tentatively, D is TRBD2 (7 bases). CDR3 length equals 16 residues. Germline CDR1 and CDR2: MNHEY and SMNVEV (reference sequence). V gave up 5 bases and J gave up 5 bases, with 19 bases separating them. CDR3 nucleotide sequence: TGTGCCAGCAGTCCCCTAGGGGCGGGGGCCGACAATGAGCAGTTCTTC. Its translation: CASSPLGAGADNEQFF.

CDR3 nucleotide sequence: TGTGCCAGCAGCATCGCCGGGACAGCTTATAATTCACCCCTCCACTTT. Its translation is CASSIAGTAYNSPLHF. V gene TRBV7-2 combines with J gene TRBJ1-6, with 7 bases fitting TRBD1. Germline CDR1 and CDR2: SGHTA and FQGNSA. This CDR3 is built from 16 residues. Trimming took 5 bases from V and 4 from J; bases not matched to a gene: 8.

The chain has TRBV29-1 and TRBJ1-2, with 7 bases matching TRBD1. Losses at the gene ends were 7 bases for V and 4 bases for J; bases not matched to a gene: 3. The germline V gene encodes CDR1 SQVTM and CDR2 ANQGSEA. The CDR3 is 11 amino acids. CDR3 DNA: TGCAGCGCCCGGGACAGCTATGGCTACACCTTC. Its translation: CSARDSYGYTF.

This clone has a handful of counts. The V gene is TRBV7-2, the J gene TRBJ1-3, with D tentatively TRBD1 (5 bases). CDR3 length: 15 residues. V dropped 0 bases and J dropped 5 bases, with 11 bases sitting between them. The germline gives CDR1 SGHTA, CDR2 FQGNSA. CDR3 in DNA: TGTGCCAGCAGCTTAGCACCGGGGACGAGAAACACCATATATTTT. Encoded protein: CASSLAPGTRNTIYF.

The chain combines TRBV28 with TRBJ2-2; D gene ambiguous. V lost 9 bases, J lost 3 bases, and 14 bases lay in between. Germline CDR1 is MDHEN and CDR2 is SYDVKM. The CDR3 consists of 14 residues. The CDR3 DNA sequence: TGTGCCAGTAAGCGAGCGCCTTACACCGGGGAGCTGTTTTTT. This gives the protein CASKRAPYTGELFF.

The chain links TRBV7-2 to TRBJ2-3; the match to TRBD2 covers 7 bases. The J segment lost 9 bases and the V segment lost 1 base, leaving 1 base of the junction unmatched. Per the germline V gene, CDR1 is SGHTA and CDR2 is FQGNSA. This CDR3 spans 12 amino acids. In nucleotides, the CDR3 is TGTGCCAGCAGCTTAGGGGAGGGGACGCAGTATTTT. This translates into CASSLGEGTQYF.

The rearrangement joins TRBV29-1 to TRBJ2-7, with 10 bases aligning to TRBD2. V dropped 0 bases and J dropped 2; count of bases not matched to a gene: 4. The CDR3 extends over 15 amino acids. Germline loops: CDR1 SQVTM, CDR2 ANQGSEA. CDR3 coding DNA: TGCAGCGTTGAAGATCGGACTAGCGGTACCTACGAGCAGTACTTC. Protein product: CSVEDRTSGTYEQYF.

This clone was seen more than once but under ten times. The chain recombines TRBV3-1 (or the pseudogene TRBV3-2) with TRBJ1-2; perhaps TRBD1 as D (6 bases). V lost 0 bases and J 6 bases, leaving 14 bases between the germline ends. CDR3 size: 15 residues. Germline-derived CDR1 and CDR2 are LGHDT and YNNKEL (reference sequence). The CDR3 spells CASSQDPGAFDGYTF. As DNA, the CDR3 is TGTGCCAGCAGCCAAGATCCAGGGGCTTTTGATGGCTACACCTTC.

The DNA for the CDR3 is TGTGCCACCAGTGATGACGGACAGGGGGCCTTCAAGGGTACGCAGTATTTT. It yields the protein CATSDDGQGAFKGTQYF. The rearrangement uses TRBV24-1 and TRBJ2-3; 11 bases line up with TRBD1. V shed 3 bases and J 8 bases; nucleotides not matched to a gene: 12. The germline CDR1 and CDR2 sequences are KGHDR and SFDVKD. This CDR3 contains 17 residues.

The chain joins TRBV5-4 to TRBJ1-5; 9 bases match TRBD1. Germline CDR1 and CDR2: SGHNT and YYREEE (reference sequence). Trimming removed 0 bases from V and 6 bases from J; junction bases left unmatched: 1. This CDR3 has 14 amino acids. The CDR3: CASSLDRGLQPQHF. As DNA, the CDR3 is TGTGCCAGCAGCTTGGACAGGGGGCTTCAGCCCCAGCATTTT. Full variable domain (outside the CDR3, taken from reference TRBV5-4 and TRBJ1-5): ETGVTQSPTHLIKTRGQQVTLRCSSQSGHNTVSWYQQALGQGPQFIFQYYREEENGRGNFPPRFSGLQFPNYSSELNVNALELDDSALYLCASSLDRGLQPQHFGDGTRLSIL.

Only one count was recorded for this clone. The J gene is TRBJ1-5, the V gene TRBV4-1; a weak D match, TRBD1 (6 bases). V gave up 3 bases and J gave up 2 bases, with 17 bases separating them. Germline V gene data show CDR1 as MGHRA and CDR2 as YSYEKL. CDR3 size: 17 residues. As DNA, the CDR3 is TGCGCCAGCAGCCACCCTTCGGCGGGGGGCCGCAATCAGCCCCAGCATTTT. Its protein product is CASSHPSAGGRNQPQHF.

This chain links TRBV7-8 with TRBJ2-7; tentative D call: TRBD1 (5 bases). V was pared by 6 bases and J by 1 base, with 13 bases between. Germline V gives CDR1 SGHVS, CDR2 FQNEAQ. This CDR3 has 14 residues. CDR3 amino acids: CASSPGSLSYEQYF. For the CDR3, the DNA is TGTGCCAGCAGTCCAGGGTCCCTGTCCTACGAGCAGTACTTC.

The V gene is TRBV7-2, the J gene TRBJ1-1, with TRBD1 matching over 7 bases. After removal of 5 bases from V and 12 bases from J, the junction contained 12 bases not matched to a gene. There are 13 residues in the CDR3. Germline CDR1 and CDR2: SGHTA and FQGNSA. CDR3 DNA sequence: TGTGCCAGCAGCCCTTGGGACAGTCGGCGAACTTTCTTT. Translated: CASSPWDSRRTFF.

The chain is built from TRBV4-1 and TRBJ1-2; D remains unclear. Germline-derived CDR1 and CDR2 are MGHRA and YSYEKL. V gave up 2 bases and J gave up 4 bases, with 14 bases separating them. This CDR3 is built from 15 residues. The CDR3 spells CASSQFFGKSYGYTF. CDR3 coding DNA: TGCGCCAGCAGCCAATTTTTTGGCAAGAGCTATGGCTACACCTTC.